The entry that follows covers one TCR beta chain sequence. This entry is derived from a study of radiation and T cells in renal cell carcinoma. The time point was: blood 4 weeks post-SBRT, at nephrectomy. Treatment here: 15 Gy SBRT to primary tumor, nephrectomy 4 weeks later. Here immunoSEQ multiplex PCR was the method, and the copy in TCRdb shows in-frame clones only, minus some. The data show roughly 82,000 clones, roughly nine tenths seen once. Between the trimmed V and J ends, which lost 0 bases and 5 bases, there was a span of 13 bases. CDR1 is SGHVS and CDR2 is FNYEAQ in the germline V gene. This CDR3 contains 15 residues.

This rearrangement joins TRBV7-6 to TRBJ1-1; D is unresolved. The source is a woman aged 70-85 years with renal cell carcinoma. Source: blood, taken from a patient whose treatment included radiotherapy and nephrectomy. The CDR3 is CASSLASRIGTEAFF. Here the CDR3 DNA reads TGTGCCAGCAGCTTAGCGTCCAGGATTGGGACTGAAGCTTTCTTT.